This is a list of T cell receptor beta chains from one sample in a study of T cells in Graves' hyperthyroidism and ophthalmopathy. TCRdb independently ran MiXCR on the multiplex PCR reads; one entry per CDR3 protein. This table has fewer than 800,000 distinct CDR3 sequences, roughly 15% appearing once. The sequenced sample was blood. The receptors were sampled from a man between 18 and 35 years old with Graves' hyperthyroidism. CDR3s include the opening cysteine and the closing phenylalanine or tryptophan. Each record gives: D gene, J gene, clone size, V gene, CDR3 length, CDR3 protein, CDR3 DNA. A D gene is named only where the DNA matches it firmly. Clone size is not always given. Where it is, it says once, few, many or a class for expanded clones.

>TRBD2|TRBJ2-1|many|TRBV7-3|14
CASSPREGHNEQFF
TGTGCCAGCAGCCCCCGGGAGGGCCACAATGAGCAGTTCTTC
>TRBD1|TRBJ2-5|many|TRBV27|13
CASSPGQGGTQYF
TGTGCCAGCAGTCCTGGACAGGGTGGGACCCAGTACTTC
>TRBD2|TRBJ2-1|once|TRBV4-3|16
CASRSGLAESYNEQFF
TGCGCCAGTCGATCTGGGCTAGCGGAATCCTACAATGAGCAGTTCTTC
>TRBD1|TRBJ2-2|few|TRBV30|15
CAWSGGTANTGELFF
TGTGCCTGGAGTGGGGGGACAGCGAACACCGGGGAGCTGTTTTTT
>.|TRBJ1-2|many|TRBV5-5|14
CASSFEWDGYGYTF
TGTGCCAGCAGCTTCGAATGGGACGGCTATGGCTACACCTTC
>.|TRBJ2-7|.|TRBV30|12
CALQEVSYEQYF
TGTGCTCTACAGGAGGTATCCTACGAGCAGTACTTC
>TRBD1|TRBJ2-6|many|TRBV2|16
CAREGQEDSGANVLTF
TGTGCCAGGGAGGGACAGGAAGACTCTGGGGCCAACGTCCTGACTTTC
>TRBD2|TRBJ2-2|.|TRBV2|16
CASRGLADSNTGELFF
TGTGCCAGCAGGGGACTAGCGGACTCGAACACCGGGGAGCTGTTTTTT
>.|TRBJ2-3|many|TRBV9|16
CASSVSRQPNTDTQYF
TGTGCCAGCAGCGTATCCCGGCAGCCCAACACAGATACGCAGTATTTT
>TRBD1|TRBJ2-3|once|TRBV14|15
CASSRGTASTDTQYF
TGTGCCAGCAGCCGGGGGACAGCTAGCACAGATACGCAGTATTTT
>.|TRBJ2-3|.|TRBV5-1|17
CASSLPPTYLETDTQYF
TGCGCCAGCAGCTTGCCCCCGACCTACTTAGAAACAGATACGCAGTATTTT
>TRBD1|TRBJ2-3|many|TRBV28|14
CASSPTGATDTQYF
TGTGCCAGCAGCCCGACAGGGGCCACAGATACGCAGTATTTT
>.|TRBJ2-1|many|TRBV6-2/TRBV6-3|12
CASGTSLNEQFF
TGTGCCAGCGGAACTAGTCTCAATGAGCAGTTCTTC
>.|TRBJ2-1|many|TRBV12-5|17
CASGLVLTGQNNNEQFF
TGTGCTAGTGGTTTGGTACTCACAGGCCAAAATAACAATGAGCAGTTCTTC
>.|TRBJ2-7|few|TRBV2|14
CASSEIISGNEQYF
TGTGCCAGCAGTGAAATTATTTCAGGAAACGAGCAGTACTTC
>TRBD1|TRBJ2-5|few|TRBV19|15
CASSEQQGIQETQYF
TGTGCCAGTAGCGAGCAACAGGGGATCCAAGAGACCCAGTACTTC
>.|TRBJ1-1|many|TRBV2|14
CASSVVKGNTEAFF
TGTGCCAGCAGTGTGGTGAAGGGGAACACTGAAGCTTTCTTT
>.|TRBJ2-7|many|TRBV18|13
CASTRDINYEQYF
TGTGCCAGCACCCGGGACATAAACTACGAGCAGTACTTC